This T cell receptor beta chain is drawn from a study of cytomegalovirus exposure and HLA in healthy donors. The junction had 10 bases not matched to a gene; V was cut back by 4 bases and J by 6 bases. The CDR3 sequence is 15 residues long. The germline V gene encodes CDR1 SGDLS and CDR2 YYNGEE. The PCR ran on 60 Vbeta and 13 Jbeta primers. Sequenced by immunoSEQ multiplex PCR; TCRdb stores in-frame clones only, minus some. There are 120,000 to 150,000 clones in the sample; around 79% occur only once, and 2.5% to 3.5% lies in the top ten. The material sequenced was PBMCs. The TCR comes from a middle-aged man in good health and CMV-seropositive. The gene calls are TRBV9 and TRBJ1-5; 7 nucleotides match TRBD1. The DNA of the CDR3 is TGTGCCAGCAGCACCACAGGGGATATAGGTCAGCCCCAGCATTTT. This encodes CASSTTGDIGQPQHF.